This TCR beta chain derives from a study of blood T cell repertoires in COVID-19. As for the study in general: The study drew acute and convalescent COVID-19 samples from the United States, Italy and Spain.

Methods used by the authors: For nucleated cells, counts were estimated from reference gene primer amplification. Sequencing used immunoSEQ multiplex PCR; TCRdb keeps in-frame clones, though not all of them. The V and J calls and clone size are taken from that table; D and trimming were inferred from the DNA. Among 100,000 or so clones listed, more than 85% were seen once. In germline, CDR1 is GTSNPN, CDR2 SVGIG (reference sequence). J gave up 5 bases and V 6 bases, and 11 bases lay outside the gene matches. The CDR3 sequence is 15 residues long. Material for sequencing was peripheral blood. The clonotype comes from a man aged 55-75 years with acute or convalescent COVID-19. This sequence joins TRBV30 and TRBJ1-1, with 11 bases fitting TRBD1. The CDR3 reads CACPGQGAVGTEAFF. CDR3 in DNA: TGTGCCTGTCCAGGACAGGGGGCTGTGGGGACTGAAGCTTTCTTT. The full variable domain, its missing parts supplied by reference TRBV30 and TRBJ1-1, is SQTIHQWPATLVQPVGSPLSLECTVEGTSNPNLYWYRQAAGRGLQLLFYSVGIGQISSEVPQNLSASRPQDRQFILSSKKLLLSDSGFYLCACPGQGAVGTEAFFGQGTRLTVV.